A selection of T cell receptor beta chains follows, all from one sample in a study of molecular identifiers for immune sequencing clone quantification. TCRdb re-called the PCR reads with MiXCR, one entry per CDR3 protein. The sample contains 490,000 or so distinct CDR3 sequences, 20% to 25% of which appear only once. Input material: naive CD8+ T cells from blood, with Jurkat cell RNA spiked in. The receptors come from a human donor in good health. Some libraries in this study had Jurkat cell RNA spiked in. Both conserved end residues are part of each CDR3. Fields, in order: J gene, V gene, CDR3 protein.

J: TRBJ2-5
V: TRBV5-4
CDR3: CASSLPDSQETQYF

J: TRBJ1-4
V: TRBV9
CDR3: CASSVGGATNEKLFF

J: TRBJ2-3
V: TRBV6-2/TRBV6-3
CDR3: CASSYGLADTDTQYF

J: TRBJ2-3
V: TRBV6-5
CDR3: CASSYSRPTDTQYF

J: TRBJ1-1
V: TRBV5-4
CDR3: CASSDEVASSEAFF

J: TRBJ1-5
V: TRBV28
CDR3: CASSKQGTGQPQHF

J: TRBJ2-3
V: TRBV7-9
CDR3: CAGGRGSTDTQYF

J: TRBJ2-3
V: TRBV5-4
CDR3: CASSMGLVGIDTDTQYF

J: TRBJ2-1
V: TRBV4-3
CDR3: CASSQAGTGGLSEQFF

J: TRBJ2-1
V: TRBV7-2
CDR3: CTSSDKLGLAGGHNEQFF

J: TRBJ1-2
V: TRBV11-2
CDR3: CASSPLLEPGPGYTF

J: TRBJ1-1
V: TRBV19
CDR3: CASSLSGGITEAFF

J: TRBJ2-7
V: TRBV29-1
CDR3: CSVEDRPYEQYF

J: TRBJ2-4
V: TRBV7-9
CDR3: CASSSLEGTKNIQYF

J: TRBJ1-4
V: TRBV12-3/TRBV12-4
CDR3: CASSQDRGRRRTNEKLFF

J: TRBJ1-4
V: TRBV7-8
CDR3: CASSLWPGHEKLFF

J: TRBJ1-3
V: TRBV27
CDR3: CASSSTGGAYTIYF